These T cell receptor beta chains were read from a single sample in a study of spatial heterogeneity in lung cancer. MiXCR, applied by TCRdb to the 5' RACE reads, yields one record per CDR3 protein. The data contain about 19,000 distinct CDR3 sequences, roughly 10% of them singletons. This specimen was PBMCs, taken at follow-up. The receptors derive from a female donor with early-stage non-small cell lung cancer. Both conserved end residues are part of each CDR3. The order of the fields is J gene, clone size, D gene, V gene, CDR3 protein, CDR3 DNA. The D gene is left open where the match is weak. Clone size is given for some rows only: seen once, a few or many times, or a class if the clone is expanded.

J: TRBJ2-2; size: many; D: NA; V: TRBV5-1; CDR3: CASSLWTANTGELFF; DNA: TGCGCCAGCAGCCTATGGACGGCGAACACCGGGGAGCTGTTTTTT
J: TRBJ2-7; size: NA; D: NA; V: TRBV6-2/TRBV6-3; CDR3: CASSYQRGLSREQYF; DNA: TGTGCCAGCAGTTACCAGAGGGGCCTTTCGCGGGAGCAGTACTTC
J: TRBJ1-2; size: NA; D: TRBD1; V: TRBV30; CDR3: CAWGRDRPLGYTF; DNA: TGTGCCTGGGGCCGGGACAGGCCCCTTGGCTACACCTTC
J: TRBJ1-4; size: few; D: NA; V: TRBV5-5; CDR3: CASRWQGGTNEKLFF; DNA: TGTGCCAGCAGATGGCAGGGAGGAACTAATGAAAAACTGTTTTTT
J: TRBJ1-1; size: once; D: NA; V: TRBV28; CDR3: CASSPRKYPGTEAFF; DNA: TGTGCCAGCAGTCCCAGGAAATATCCTGGCACTGAAGCTTTCTTT
J: TRBJ2-5; size: many; D: NA; V: TRBV11-2; CDR3: CASSRQDETQYF; DNA: TGTGCCAGCAGTCGACAGGACGAGACCCAGTACTTC
J: TRBJ1-2; size: many; D: TRBD1; V: TRBV5-4; CDR3: CASSLLDRDYGYTF; DNA: TGTGCCAGCTCCCTTCTGGACAGGGACTATGGCTACACCTTC
J: TRBJ2-7; size: many; D: TRBD2; V: TRBV11-2; CDR3: CASSLAGTSGRKYF; DNA: TGTGCCAGCAGCTTAGCGGGGACTAGCGGGAGAAAATACTTC
J: TRBJ1-5; size: many; D: NA; V: TRBV12-3/TRBV12-4; CDR3: CASSVAENQPQHF; DNA: TGTGCCAGCAGCGTGGCGGAAAATCAGCCCCAGCATTTT
J: TRBJ1-1; size: few; D: TRBD1; V: TRBV7-9; CDR3: CASSNPDRVGEAFF; DNA: TGTGCCAGCAGTAATCCCGACAGGGTTGGGGAAGCTTTCTTT
J: TRBJ2-4; size: many; D: TRBD1; V: TRBV6-6; CDR3: CASSRGQGYEGKNIQYF; DNA: TGTGCCAGCAGCCGTGGACAGGGGTACGAAGGCAAAAACATTCAGTACTTC
J: TRBJ2-1; size: many; D: TRBD1; V: TRBV29-1; CDR3: CSAKRQGPYNEQFF; DNA: TGCAGCGCCAAAAGACAGGGCCCCTACAATGAGCAGTTCTTC
J: TRBJ2-5; size: NA; D: NA; V: TRBV7-9; CDR3: CASSLETQYF; DNA: TGTGCCAGCAGCTTAGAGACCCAGTACTTC
J: TRBJ2-5; size: few; D: NA; V: TRBV5-1; CDR3: CASSRDSETQYF; DNA: TGCGCCAGCAGCCGGGACTCGGAGACCCAGTACTTC
J: TRBJ2-1; size: many; D: TRBD2; V: TRBV20-1; CDR3: CSARGGTSGRARHEQFF; DNA: TGCAGTGCTAGAGGCGGGACTAGCGGGAGGGCCCGCCATGAGCAGTTCTTC
J: TRBJ1-1; size: NA; D: NA; V: TRBV4-3; CDR3: CASSQGGGIDTEAFF; DNA: TGCGCCAGCAGCCAAGGGGGAGGGATCGACACTGAAGCTTTCTTT
J: TRBJ1-2; size: NA; D: NA; V: TRBV6-1; CDR3: CASSEGGQNNYGYTF; DNA: TGTGCCAGCAGTGAAGGCGGGCAGAATAATTATGGCTACACCTTC
J: TRBJ1-5; size: many; D: NA; V: TRBV9; CDR3: CASSVDGVSNQPQHF; DNA: TGTGCCAGCAGCGTAGATGGTGTCAGCAATCAGCCCCAGCATTTT
J: TRBJ2-3; size: many; D: NA; V: TRBV11-3; CDR3: CASSLVRTADTQYF; DNA: TGTGCCAGCAGCTTAGTAAGGACTGCAGATACGCAGTATTTT
J: TRBJ1-2; size: many; D: NA; V: TRBV28; CDR3: CASSYASGYTF; DNA: TGTGCCAGCAGTTATGCGTCGGGCTACACCTTC
J: TRBJ2-7; size: many; D: TRBD1; V: TRBV5-6; CDR3: CASSIQGADEQYF; DNA: TGTGCCAGCAGCATCCAGGGGGCGGACGAGCAGTACTTC
J: TRBJ2-1; size: many; D: NA; V: TRBV6-1; CDR3: CASSEERTHPYNEQFF; DNA: TGTGCCAGCAGTGAAGAAAGGACGCATCCCTACAATGAGCAGTTCTTC
J: TRBJ2-1; size: few; D: NA; V: TRBV5-4; CDR3: CASSLGSFSYNEQFF; DNA: TGTGCCAGCAGCTTGGGCTCTTTCTCCTACAATGAGCAGTTCTTC
J: TRBJ2-3; size: many; D: NA; V: TRBV28; CDR3: CASSLAGSGDTQYF; DNA: TGTGCCAGCAGTTTAGCGGGATCGGGGGATACGCAGTATTTT
J: TRBJ2-3; size: many; D: NA; V: TRBV27; CDR3: CASGSPSHGGRTDTQYF; DNA: TGTGCCAGCGGCTCCCCCTCGCACGGGGGTCGCACAGATACGCAGTATTTT
J: TRBJ1-1; size: few; D: TRBD1; V: TRBV20-1; CDR3: CSASVDRMNTEAFF; DNA: TGCAGTGCTAGCGTGGACAGGATGAACACTGAAGCTTTCTTT
J: TRBJ2-2; size: many; D: TRBD1; V: TRBV6-2/TRBV6-3; CDR3: CASTQGASNTGELFF; DNA: TGTGCCAGCACCCAGGGGGCATCGAACACCGGGGAGCTGTTTTTT
J: TRBJ2-3; size: NA; D: NA; V: TRBV7-9; CDR3: CASSFSTDTQYF; DNA: TGTGCCAGCAGCTTTAGCACAGATACGCAGTATTTT
J: TRBJ2-3; size: many; D: NA; V: TRBV14; CDR3: CASSQGPRDTDTQYF; DNA: TGTGCCAGCAGCCAAGGACCCCGGGACACAGATACGCAGTATTTT
J: TRBJ1-3; size: NA; D: NA; V: TRBV3-1; CDR3: CASRGPHSGNTIYF; DNA: TGTGCCAGCAGGGGGCCCCACTCTGGAAACACCATATATTTT
J: TRBJ2-7; size: many; D: TRBD2; V: TRBV20-1; CDR3: CSAGGGVPYEQYF; DNA: TGCAGTGCTGGGGGAGGGGTGCCCTACGAGCAGTACTTC
J: TRBJ2-5; size: many; D: TRBD1; V: TRBV5-6; CDR3: CASRGPGTALQETQYF; DNA: TGTGCCAGCAGGGGCCCGGGGACAGCACTCCAAGAGACCCAGTACTTC
J: TRBJ2-5; size: NA; D: TRBD1; V: TRBV6-6; CDR3: CASSLDRGLETQYF; DNA: TGTGCCAGCAGTCTTGACAGGGGATTGGAGACCCAGTACTTC
J: TRBJ1-1; size: many; D: NA; V: TRBV12-3/TRBV12-4; CDR3: CASSQGGSSQAFF; DNA: TGTGCCAGCAGCCAAGGAGGAAGCTCCCAAGCTTTCTTT
J: TRBJ2-2; size: few; D: TRBD1; V: TRBV14; CDR3: CASSQDGDRGRTGELFF; DNA: TGTGCCAGCAGCCAAGATGGAGACAGGGGAAGGACCGGGGAGCTGTTTTTT
J: TRBJ2-7; size: many; D: TRBD1; V: TRBV24-1; CDR3: CATSDAGTGSYEQYF; DNA: TGTGCCACCAGTGATGCCGGGACAGGTTCCTACGAGCAGTACTTC
J: TRBJ1-2; size: NA; D: NA; V: TRBV20-1; CDR3: CSAHEGGRRASYGYTF; DNA: TGCAGTGCTCATGAGGGGGGCAGACGGGCCTCCTATGGCTACACCTTC
J: TRBJ2-5; size: many; D: TRBD2; V: TRBV7-7; CDR3: CASSLKSGGRKPQETQYF; DNA: TGTGCTAGCAGCTTAAAGAGCGGGGGGCGAAAACCCCAAGAGACCCAGTACTTC
J: TRBJ2-5; size: many; D: TRBD2; V: TRBV4-1; CDR3: CASSQDGLAQETQYF; DNA: TGCGCCAGCAGCCAAGATGGACTAGCCCAAGAGACCCAGTACTTC
J: TRBJ2-7; size: many; D: NA; V: TRBV6-5; CDR3: CASSTRVSVVSYEQYF; DNA: TGTGCCAGCAGCACCCGCGTGTCAGTCGTTTCCTACGAGCAGTACTTC
J: TRBJ1-3; size: many; D: NA; V: TRBV6-6; CDR3: CASSYPRVSGNTIYF; DNA: TGTGCCAGCAGTTACCCCAGGGTCTCTGGAAACACCATATATTTT
J: TRBJ1-5; size: many; D: NA; V: TRBV6-2/TRBV6-3; CDR3: CASSLSTRAGNQPQHF; DNA: TGTGCCAGCAGTCTATCCACCCGGGCAGGCAATCAGCCCCAGCATTTT
J: TRBJ2-3; size: many; D: TRBD2; V: TRBV7-9; CDR3: CASSQLAGLSTDTQYF; DNA: TGTGCCAGCAGCCAGCTAGCGGGCCTATCCACAGATACGCAGTATTTT
J: TRBJ2-2; size: NA; D: NA; V: TRBV7-3; CDR3: CASSPGPNTGELFF; DNA: TGTGCCAGCAGCCCAGGCCCGAACACCGGGGAGCTGTTTTTT
J: TRBJ2-7; size: NA; D: TRBD2; V: TRBV12-3/TRBV12-4; CDR3: CASSPRLAGAHEQYF; DNA: TGTGCCAGCAGTCCTAGACTAGCGGGAGCTCACGAGCAGTACTTC
J: TRBJ2-5; size: few; D: NA; V: TRBV6-1; CDR3: CASSVGDVQETQYF; DNA: TGTGCCAGCAGTGTGGGCGATGTTCAAGAGACCCAGTACTTC
J: TRBJ2-3; size: NA; D: NA; V: TRBV5-1; CDR3: CASSAAEALGANTDTQYF; DNA: TGCGCCAGCAGCGCCGCGGAGGCGTTGGGGGCGAACACAGATACGCAGTATTTT
J: TRBJ1-5; size: many; D: TRBD1; V: TRBV12-3/TRBV12-4; CDR3: CAGSPDRLPQHF; DNA: TGTGCCGGCAGTCCGGACAGGCTGCCCCAGCATTTT
J: TRBJ1-2; size: many; D: NA; V: TRBV7-9; CDR3: CASRPTPSNGYTF; DNA: TGTGCCAGCAGACCTACCCCCAGTAATGGCTACACCTTC
J: TRBJ2-3; size: many; D: TRBD2; V: TRBV7-6; CDR3: CASSLARGRSDTQYF; DNA: TGTGCCAGCAGCTTAGCGCGCGGGAGATCAGATACGCAGTATTTT
J: TRBJ1-1; size: NA; D: NA; V: TRBV29-1; CDR3: CSAGWGSGTEAFF; DNA: TGCAGCGCTGGTTGGGGCTCGGGAACTGAAGCTTTCTTT
J: TRBJ2-7; size: many; D: NA; V: TRBV7-2; CDR3: CASSFNGGYEQYF; DNA: TGTGCCAGCAGCTTCAACGGCGGCTACGAGCAGTACTTC
J: TRBJ2-5; size: many; D: TRBD1; V: TRBV11-2; CDR3: CASSPATGQYF; DNA: TGTGCCAGCAGCCCCGCGACAGGGCAGTACTTC
J: TRBJ2-3; size: many; D: NA; V: TRBV27; CDR3: CASSTRSRDTQYF; DNA: TGTGCCAGCAGTACCCGGTCCAGAGATACGCAGTATTTT
J: TRBJ2-5; size: many; D: NA; V: TRBV18; CDR3: CASSPQETQYF; DNA: TGTGCCAGCTCACCACAAGAGACCCAGTACTTC
J: TRBJ1-1; size: many; D: NA; V: TRBV19; CDR3: CASSNLMEVAKRFFHTEAFF; DNA: TGTGCCAGTAGTAATCTTATGGAGGTGGCCAAGAGGTTTTTCCACACTGAAGCTTTCTTT
J: TRBJ2-7; size: few; D: TRBD1; V: TRBV7-2; CDR3: CASSRYRGSYEQYF; DNA: TGTGCCAGCAGCCGCTACAGGGGGAGCTACGAGCAGTACTTC